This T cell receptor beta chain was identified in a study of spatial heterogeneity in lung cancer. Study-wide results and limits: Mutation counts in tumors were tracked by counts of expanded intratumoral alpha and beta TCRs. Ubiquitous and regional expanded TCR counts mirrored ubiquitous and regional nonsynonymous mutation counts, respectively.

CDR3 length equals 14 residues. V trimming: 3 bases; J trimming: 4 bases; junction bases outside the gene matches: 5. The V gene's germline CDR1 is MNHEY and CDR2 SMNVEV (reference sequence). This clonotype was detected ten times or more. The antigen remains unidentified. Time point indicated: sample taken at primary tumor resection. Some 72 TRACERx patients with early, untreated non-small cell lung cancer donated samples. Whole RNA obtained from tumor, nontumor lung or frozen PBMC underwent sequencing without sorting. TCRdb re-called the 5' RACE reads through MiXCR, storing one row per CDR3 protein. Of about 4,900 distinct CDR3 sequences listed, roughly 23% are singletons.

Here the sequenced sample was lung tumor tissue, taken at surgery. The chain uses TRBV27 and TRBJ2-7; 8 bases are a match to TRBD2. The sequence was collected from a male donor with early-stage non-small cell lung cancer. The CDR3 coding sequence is TGTGCCAGCAGTTTCAGCGGGGGATTTTACGAGCAGTACTTC. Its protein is CASSFSGGFYEQYF.